One and the same sample provided the 12 T cell receptor beta chains below, sequenced in a study of persistence of HIV-infected CD4 T cells (dated by TCRdb to about 2020). The treatment or condition label corresponds to: suppressive antiretroviral therapy. Cells were stimulated with anti-CD3/anti-CD28 magnetic beads as a nonspecific positive control representing the CD4+ T cell repertoire. CD4+ T cells that responded were sorted based on upregulation of both CD40 ligand and CD69. The immunoSEQ hsTCRB assay version 4 in survey mode was used to sequence TCRbeta repertoires from genomic DNA. The immuneACCESS repertoire file appears here via TCRdb, limited to in-frame rearrangements. These files lack a portion of the clones; in checked studies, under half of the deficit traces to unresolved V genes, and the cause of the others is not known. Here the sample has some 40,000 clones; just over 90% occur a single time. The ten most abundant clones make up about 2% of the sample.

Their cognate antigens are unknown. The sample in question was CD4+ T cells sorted from PBMCs after approximately 19-hour stimulation, obtained from a patient who received antiretroviral therapy. The sample's cell subset or site, from its label and the paper: CD40L+CD69+ CD4 T cells responding to anti-CD3/anti-CD28 beads, representing the overall repertoire. These receptor sequences come from an adult man with HIV who was CMV-seropositive.

The chain links TRBV20-1 to TRBJ1-2, with a possible D match to TRBD1 (5 bases). Trimming shortened V by 3 bases and J by 7 bases, and 6 bases separated the two germline ends. The germline gives CDR1 DFQATT, CDR2 SNEGSKA (reference sequence). The CDR3 contains 10 residues. This CDR3 reads CSARGGGYTF. CDR3 nucleotide sequence: TGCAGTGCTAGGGGGGGTGGCTACACCTTC.

The rearrangement joins TRBV10-3 to TRBJ1-4, with 10 bases lining up with TRBD1. The trim removed 3 bases at V and 7 bases at J, leaving 5 bases unmatched. The length of the CDR3 is 15 residues. Germline values: CDR1 ENHRY, CDR2 SYGVKD. The CDR3: CAISDTGTGVEKLFF. Written as DNA, the CDR3 is TGTGCCATCAGTGACACCGGGACAGGGGTTGAAAAACTGTTTTTT.

The chain combines TRBV11-3 with TRBJ2-7; D is perhaps TRBD2 (7 bases). This CDR3 contains 16 residues. V lost 4 bases and J 1 base, leaving 17 bases between the germline ends. CDR1 is SGHNT, CDR2 YENEEA, per germline. CDR3 residues: CASSSFWGGLSYEQYF. The CDR3 nucleotides read TGTGCCAGCAGCTCCTTCTGGGGGGGCCTTTCCTACGAGCAGTACTTC.

This chain uses TRBV18 with TRBJ1-5; D possibly corresponds to TRBD1 (5 bases). The germline V gene has CDR1 KGHSH and CDR2 LQKENI. The CDR3 loop spans 14 amino acids. The V end lost 3 bases, the J end lost 7 bases, and 13 bases lay between the germline ends. CDR3 amino acids: CASSPSPGGQPQHF. CDR3 bases: TGTGCCAGCTCACCCTCTCCCGGGGGACAGCCCCAGCATTTT.

The V and J genes are TRBV5-6 and TRBJ1-2, with a tentative D call TRBD1 (5 bases). This CDR3 is 14 amino acids long. The germline V gene has CDR1 SGHDT and CDR2 YYEEEE. With 0 bases removed from V and 4 bases from J, the gap between germline ends came to 10 bases. CDR3 coding DNA: TGTGCCAGCAGCTTGGGACAGCGGCCCTATGGCTACACCTTC. Protein product: CASSLGQRPYGYTF.

The chain carries TRBV5-4 and TRBJ2-1, with 9 bases aligning to TRBD1. The CDR3 contains 15 residues. The trim removed 3 bases at V and 8 bases at J, leaving 9 bases unmatched. Germline V gene sequence: CDR1 SGHNT, CDR2 YYREEE (reference sequence). The CDR3 DNA reads TGTGCCAGCAGCTCCCCCGGGACAGGGACCTATGAGCAGTTCTTC. Its protein product is CASSSPGTGTYEQFF.

The chain has TRBV18 and TRBJ2-7; TRBD1 might be the D (7 bases). Trimming pared 4 bases from V and 7 bases from J, leaving 17 bases between. The CDR3 consists of 14 residues. In germline, CDR1 is KGHSH, CDR2 LQKENI. CDR3 coding DNA: TGTGCCAGCTCACATGGACAGGACCGGGGGGAGCAGTACTTC. Amino acids: CASSHGQDRGEQYF.

This chain connects TRBV15 to TRBJ2-7; 8 positions agree with TRBD2. The trim removed 1 base at V and 0 bases at J, leaving 14 bases unmatched. From germline, CDR1 is LNHNV and CDR2 YYDKDF (reference sequence). This CDR3 is built from 19 residues. The CDR3 region has the DNA TGTGCCACCAGCAGAGGACGGGGGGGGCTAGCGGGTTCCTCCTACGAGCAGTACTTC. This sequence encodes CATSRGRGGLAGSSYEQYF.

This chain connects TRBV19 to TRBJ1-3; 8 positions agree with TRBD1. CDR3 length: 15 residues. The germline CDR1 and CDR2 sequences are LNHDA and SQIVND (reference sequence). V shed 9 bases and J 3 bases; nucleotides not matched to a gene: 10. CDR3 coding DNA: TGTGCCAGCAACCCGGACAGGGAAGGTGGAAACACCATATATTTT. Amino acids: CASNPDREGGNTIYF.

The rearrangement uses TRBV24-1 and TRBJ2-7; 8 positions match TRBD1. V was clipped by 4 bases and J by 5 bases; unmatched bases: 9. From germline, CDR1 is KGHDR and CDR2 SFDVKD. The CDR3 length is 15 residues. DNA of the CDR3: TGTGCCACCAGTGAAGGCAGGGGGCGCCCCCACGAGCAGTACTTC. This translates into CATSEGRGRPHEQYF.

The chain combines TRBV7-9 with TRBJ1-5; TRBD1 is a possible D gene (5 bases). In germline, CDR1 is SEHNR, CDR2 FQNEAQ (reference sequence). There are 13 residues in the CDR3. V was trimmed by 1 base and J by 5 bases, leaving 6 bases between them. The chain's CDR3 is CASSLGGDQPQHF. In DNA form, the CDR3 reads TGTGCCAGCAGCTTAGGGGGGGATCAGCCCCAGCATTTT.

The rearrangement links TRBV10-3 to TRBJ1-1; 9 bases align to TRBD1. Germline V gene data show CDR1 as ENHRY and CDR2 as SYGVKD. The V gene end was trimmed by 6 bases and the J gene end by 0 bases; junction bases not matched to a gene: 2. This CDR3 is built from 14 residues. For the CDR3, the DNA is TGTGCCATCAGGGGGACAGGGATGAACACTGAAGCTTTCTTT. The encoded protein is CAIRGTGMNTEAFF.